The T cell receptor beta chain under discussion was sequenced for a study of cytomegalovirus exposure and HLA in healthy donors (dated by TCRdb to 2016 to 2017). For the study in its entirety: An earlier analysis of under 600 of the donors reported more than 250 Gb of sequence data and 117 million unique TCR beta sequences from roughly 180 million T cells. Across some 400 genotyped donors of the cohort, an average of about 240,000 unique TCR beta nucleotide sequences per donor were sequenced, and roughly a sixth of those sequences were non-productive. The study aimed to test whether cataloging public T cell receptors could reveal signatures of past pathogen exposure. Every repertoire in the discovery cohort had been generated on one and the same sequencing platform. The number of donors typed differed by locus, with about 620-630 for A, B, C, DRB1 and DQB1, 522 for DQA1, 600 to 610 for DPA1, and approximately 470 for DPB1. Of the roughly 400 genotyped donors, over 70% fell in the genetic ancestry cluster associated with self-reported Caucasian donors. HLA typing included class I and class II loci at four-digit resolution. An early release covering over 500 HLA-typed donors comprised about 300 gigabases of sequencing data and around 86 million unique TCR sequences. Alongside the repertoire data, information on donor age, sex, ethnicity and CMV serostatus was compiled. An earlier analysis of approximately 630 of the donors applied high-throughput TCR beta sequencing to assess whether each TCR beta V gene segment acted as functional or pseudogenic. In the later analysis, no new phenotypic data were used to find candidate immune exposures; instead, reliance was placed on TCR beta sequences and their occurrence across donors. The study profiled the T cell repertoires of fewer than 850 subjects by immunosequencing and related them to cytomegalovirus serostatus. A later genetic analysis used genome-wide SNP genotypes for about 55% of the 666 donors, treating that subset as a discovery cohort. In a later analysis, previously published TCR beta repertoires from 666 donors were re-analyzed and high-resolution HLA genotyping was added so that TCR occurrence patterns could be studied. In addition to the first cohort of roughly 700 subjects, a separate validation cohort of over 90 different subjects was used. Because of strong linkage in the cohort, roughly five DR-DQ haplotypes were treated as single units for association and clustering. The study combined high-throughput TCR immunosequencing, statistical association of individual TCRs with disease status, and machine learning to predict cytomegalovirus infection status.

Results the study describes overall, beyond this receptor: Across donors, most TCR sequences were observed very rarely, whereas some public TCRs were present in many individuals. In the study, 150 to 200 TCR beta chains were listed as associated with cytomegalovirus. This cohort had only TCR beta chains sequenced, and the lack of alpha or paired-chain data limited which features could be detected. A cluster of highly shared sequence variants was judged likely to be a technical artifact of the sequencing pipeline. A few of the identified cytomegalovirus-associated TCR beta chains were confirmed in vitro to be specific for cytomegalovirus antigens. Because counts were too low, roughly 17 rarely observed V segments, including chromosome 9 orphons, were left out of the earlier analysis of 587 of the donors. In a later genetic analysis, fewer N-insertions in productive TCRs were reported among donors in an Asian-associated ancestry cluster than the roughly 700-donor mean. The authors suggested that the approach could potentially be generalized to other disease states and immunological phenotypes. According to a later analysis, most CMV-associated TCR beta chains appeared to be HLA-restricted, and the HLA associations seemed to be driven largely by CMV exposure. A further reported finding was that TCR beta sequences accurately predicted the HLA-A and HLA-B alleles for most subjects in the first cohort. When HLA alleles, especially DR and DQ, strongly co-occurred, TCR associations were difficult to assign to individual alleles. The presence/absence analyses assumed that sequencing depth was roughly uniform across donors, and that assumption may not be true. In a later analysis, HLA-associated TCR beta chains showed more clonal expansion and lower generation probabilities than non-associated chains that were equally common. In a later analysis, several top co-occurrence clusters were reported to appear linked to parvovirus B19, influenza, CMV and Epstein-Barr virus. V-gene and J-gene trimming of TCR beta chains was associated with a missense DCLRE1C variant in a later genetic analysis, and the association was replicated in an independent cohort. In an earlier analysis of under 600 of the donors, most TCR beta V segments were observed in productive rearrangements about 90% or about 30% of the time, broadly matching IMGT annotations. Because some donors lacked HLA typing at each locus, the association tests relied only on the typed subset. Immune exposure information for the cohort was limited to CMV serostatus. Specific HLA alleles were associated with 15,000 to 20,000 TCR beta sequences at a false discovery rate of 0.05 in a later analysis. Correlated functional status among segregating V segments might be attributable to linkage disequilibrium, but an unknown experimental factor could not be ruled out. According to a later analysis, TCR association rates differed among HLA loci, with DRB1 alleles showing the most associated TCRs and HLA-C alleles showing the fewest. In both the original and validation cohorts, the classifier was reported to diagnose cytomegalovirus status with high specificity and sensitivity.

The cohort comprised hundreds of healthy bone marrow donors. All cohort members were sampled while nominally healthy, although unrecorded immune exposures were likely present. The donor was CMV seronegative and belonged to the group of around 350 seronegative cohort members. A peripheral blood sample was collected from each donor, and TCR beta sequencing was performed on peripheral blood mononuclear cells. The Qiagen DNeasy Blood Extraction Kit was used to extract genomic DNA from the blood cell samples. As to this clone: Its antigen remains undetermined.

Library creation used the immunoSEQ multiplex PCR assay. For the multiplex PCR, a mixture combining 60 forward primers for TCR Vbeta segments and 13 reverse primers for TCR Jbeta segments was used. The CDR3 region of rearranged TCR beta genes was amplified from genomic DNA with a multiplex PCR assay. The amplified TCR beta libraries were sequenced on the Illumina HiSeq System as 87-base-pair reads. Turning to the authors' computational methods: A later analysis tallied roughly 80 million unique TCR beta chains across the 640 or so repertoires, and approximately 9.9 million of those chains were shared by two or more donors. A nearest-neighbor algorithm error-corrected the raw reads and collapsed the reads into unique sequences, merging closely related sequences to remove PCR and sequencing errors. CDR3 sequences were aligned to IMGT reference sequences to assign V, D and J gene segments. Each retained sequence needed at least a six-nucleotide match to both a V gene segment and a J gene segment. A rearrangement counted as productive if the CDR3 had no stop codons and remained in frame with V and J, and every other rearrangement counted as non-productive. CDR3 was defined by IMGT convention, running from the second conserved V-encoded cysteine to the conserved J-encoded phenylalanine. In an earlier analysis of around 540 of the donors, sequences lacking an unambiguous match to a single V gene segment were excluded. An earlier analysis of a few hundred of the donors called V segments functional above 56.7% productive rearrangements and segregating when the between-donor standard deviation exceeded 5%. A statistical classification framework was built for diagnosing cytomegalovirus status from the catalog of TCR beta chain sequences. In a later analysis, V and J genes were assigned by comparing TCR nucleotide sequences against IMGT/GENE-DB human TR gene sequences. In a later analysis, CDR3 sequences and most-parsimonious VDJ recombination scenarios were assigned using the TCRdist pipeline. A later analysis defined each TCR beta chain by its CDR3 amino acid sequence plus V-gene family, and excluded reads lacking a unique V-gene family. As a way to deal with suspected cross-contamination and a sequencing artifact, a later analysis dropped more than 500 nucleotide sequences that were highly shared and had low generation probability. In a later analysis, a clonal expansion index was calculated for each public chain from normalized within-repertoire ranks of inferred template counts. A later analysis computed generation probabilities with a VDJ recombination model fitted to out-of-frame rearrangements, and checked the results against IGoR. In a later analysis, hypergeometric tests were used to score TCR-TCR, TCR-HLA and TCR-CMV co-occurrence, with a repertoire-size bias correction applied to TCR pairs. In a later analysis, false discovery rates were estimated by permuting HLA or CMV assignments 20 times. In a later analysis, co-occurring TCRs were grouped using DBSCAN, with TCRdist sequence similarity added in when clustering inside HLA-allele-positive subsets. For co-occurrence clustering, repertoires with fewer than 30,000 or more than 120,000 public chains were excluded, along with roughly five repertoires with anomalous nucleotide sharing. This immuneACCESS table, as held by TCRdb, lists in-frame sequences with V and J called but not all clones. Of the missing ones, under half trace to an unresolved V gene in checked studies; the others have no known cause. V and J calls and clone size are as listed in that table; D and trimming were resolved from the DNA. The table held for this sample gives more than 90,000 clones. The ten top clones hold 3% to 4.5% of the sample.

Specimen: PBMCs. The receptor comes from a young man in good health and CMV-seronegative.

The base sequence is TGTGCCAGCAGCTTAGATTGGAGCGAGCAGTACTTC. This yields the protein CASSLDWSEQYF. The sequence is built from TRBV7-2 and TRBJ2-7, with an unclear D gene assignment. From a lookup of the germline V gene, CDR1 and CDR2 are SGHTA and FQGNSA. V is pared back by 1 base and J by 6 bases, with 7 bases lying between the germline termini. The CDR3 covers 12 residues, taking in both the cysteine and the phenylalanine. Only CDR3 DNA remains: 36 bases, in frame from the first base. The CDR3 plus the reference TRBV7-2 and TRBJ2-7 genes for the other parts give the full variable domain: GAGVSQSPSNKVTEKGKDVELRCDPISGHTALYWYRQSLGQGLEFLIYFQGNSAPDKSGLPSDRFSAERTGGSVSTLTIQRTQQEDSAVYLCASSLDWSEQYFGPGTRLTVT.